One sample yielded the 30 T cell receptor beta chains listed below, sequenced in a study of blood T cell repertoires in COVID-19. Sequenced by immunoSEQ multiplex PCR; TCRdb stores in-frame clones only, minus some. The data show hundreds of thousands of clones, 75% to 90% seen once. Sequenced input: PBMCs or T cells enriched from blood (not recorded which). The receptors stem from a woman aged 60-70 years who had recovered from COVID-19.

This rearrangement joins TRBV27 to TRBJ2-7, with D perhaps matching TRBD2 (5 bases). The CDR3 has 15 residues. V lost 4 bases to trimming and J lost 2 bases, with 15 bases between them. CDR1 and CDR2 from the germline V gene are MNHEY and SMNVEV (reference sequence). This CDR3 is CASSYKGGRPYEQYF. CDR3 bases: TGTGCCAGCAGTTATAAGGGCGGGCGGCCCTACGAGCAGTACTTC.

The count of this clone is one. The chain is built from TRBV4-2 and TRBJ2-5; 9 bases are shared with TRBD2. This CDR3 has 18 residues. Per germline, CDR1 LGHNA and CDR2 YNFKEQ. Germline trimming cut 0 bases from V and 2 bases from J; bases unmatched to any gene: 10. The CDR3 DNA sequence: TGTGCCAGCAGCCAAGATCATGGCGGGGGGGCCCTACAAGAGACCCAGTACTTC. It translates to CASSQDHGGGALQETQYF.

J is TRBJ2-3 and V is TRBV7-4; TRBD1 matches at 8 bases. The trim removed 7 bases at V and 1 base at J, leaving 7 bases unmatched. CDR1 is SGHVT, CDR2 SQSDAQ, per germline. The CDR3 spans 15 residues. In DNA form, the CDR3 reads TGTGCCAGCACCGAGCCGGGACAGGGCACAGATACGCAGTATTTT. Encoded protein: CASTEPGQGTDTQYF.

The chain combines TRBV4-2 with TRBJ2-3, with 8 nucleotides matching TRBD2. The CDR3 loop spans 15 amino acids. The V segment lost 7 bases and the J segment 5 bases; nucleotides outside the gene matches: 11. CDR1 is LGHNA, CDR2 YNFKEQ, per germline. The CDR3 is CASTRSGGPGDTQYF. In DNA form, the CDR3 reads TGTGCCAGCACCCGATCGGGGGGGCCGGGAGATACGCAGTATTTT.

V is TRBV6-5 and J is TRBJ1-5; D remains unclear. Germline V gene lookup returns CDR1 MNHEY and CDR2 SVGAGI. Trimming cost V 6 bases and J 3 bases, with 15 bases left between them. The CDR3 spans 15 residues. The CDR3 DNA reads TGTGCCAGCAGCCTGGGAGCCCCTGACAATCAGCCCCAGCATTTT. It codes for CASSLGAPDNQPQHF.

The chain recombines TRBV4-2 with TRBJ2-1; 12 nucleotides line up with TRBD2. CDR1 and CDR2 from the germline V gene are LGHNA and YNFKEQ. There are 19 residues in the CDR3. V shed 1 base, J shed 9 bases, and the junction held 16 bases outside the gene matches. The CDR3 DNA is TGTGCCAGCAGCCAAGCTCTGTTATTTCTAGCGGGGGGGCCAGGTGAGCAGTTCTTC. Its protein is CASSQALLFLAGGPGEQFF.

This clone was picked up one time. The rearrangement uses TRBV29-1 and TRBJ1-4; 7 bases are shared with TRBD1. Looked up from germline, CDR1 is SQVTM and CDR2 is ANQGSEA. J was trimmed by 4 bases and V by 7 bases; bases with no gene match: 12. CDR3 length equals 15 residues. The CDR3 DNA reads TGCAGCGCCGGGGACAGCGAGGGGGTTAATGAAAAACTGTTTTTT. It yields the protein CSAGDSEGVNEKLFF.

The V call is TRBV4-1, the J call TRBJ2-1; 16 nucleotides align to TRBD2. Losses at the gene ends were 5 bases for V and 8 bases for J; bases not matched to a gene: 6. Germline V gives CDR1 MGHRA, CDR2 YSYEKL. The CDR3 consists of 16 residues. The CDR3 spells CASSSGLAGGRYEQFF. The CDR3 DNA is TGCGCCAGCAGCTCGGGACTAGCGGGGGGGAGGTATGAGCAGTTCTTC.

The rearrangement joins TRBV5-1 to TRBJ2-5, with TRBD2 matching over 9 bases. The germline V gene has CDR1 SGHRS and CDR2 YFSETQ. J lost 1 base, V lost 0 bases, and 4 bases had no gene match. This CDR3 is built from 16 residues. The CDR3 loop reads CASSLGVAGVQETQYF. The CDR3 bases are TGCGCCAGCAGCTTGGGAGTAGCGGGGGTCCAAGAGACCCAGTACTTC.

CDR3 sequence reads: CASSLEGVLYF. The DNA of the CDR3 is TGCGCCAGCAGCTTGGAAGGGGTCCTATATTTT. The chain is built from TRBV5-1 and TRBJ1-3, with D possibly matching TRBD1 (5 bases). This CDR3 has 11 amino acids. The germline gives CDR1 SGHRS, CDR2 YFSETQ. The V end was cut by 0 bases, the J end by 14 bases, with 9 bases between.

This chain links TRBV9 with TRBJ1-2, with 8 bases fitting TRBD1. Looked up from germline, CDR1 is SGDLS and CDR2 is YYNGEE. V was clipped by 4 bases and J by 7 bases; unmatched bases: 6. This CDR3 comprises 13 residues. The CDR3 nucleotides read TGTGCCAGCAGCCCGGGCGGGACAGGTGGCTACACCTTC. This sequence encodes CASSPGGTGGYTF.

A single count supports this clone. V usage is TRBV19 and J usage is TRBJ2-7, with 7 bases that match TRBD1. The germline V gene has CDR1 LNHDA and CDR2 SQIVND (reference sequence). This CDR3 comprises 13 residues. V lost 0 bases, J lost 4 bases, and 0 bases stayed unmatched. This CDR3 reads CASSIDRGYEQYF. The CDR3 bases are TGTGCCAGTAGTATAGACAGGGGGTACGAGCAGTACTTC.

The chain carries TRBV6-2 or TRBV6-3 and TRBJ2-2; 12 nucleotides align to TRBD2. This CDR3 is 18 amino acids long. J gave up 1 base and V 0 bases, and 3 bases lay outside the gene matches. Per germline, CDR1 MNHEY and CDR2 SVGEGT. The CDR3 region is CASSYSPGLAGNTGELFF. The CDR3 nucleotides are TGTGCCAGCAGTTACTCGCCGGGACTAGCGGGGAACACCGGGGAGCTGTTTTTT.

The chain links TRBV5-1 to TRBJ2-2; perhaps TRBD2 as D (6 bases). Trimming shortened V by 3 bases and J by 7 bases, and 13 bases separated the two germline ends. The CDR3 spans 14 residues. Germline-derived CDR1 and CDR2 are SGHRS and YFSETQ. In DNA, the CDR3 is TGCGCCAGCAGCTCAACTAGCCACATCGGGGAGCTGTTTTTT. It codes for CASSSTSHIGELFF.

This rearrangement joins TRBV9 to TRBJ2-5; 8 bases match TRBD1. From germline, CDR1 is SGDLS and CDR2 YYNGEE. V dropped 0 bases and J dropped 5; count of bases not matched to a gene: 9. This CDR3 spans 16 amino acids. Here the CDR3 DNA reads TGTGCCAGCAGCGTAGGGGACAGGAACCGTGGGGAGACCCAGTACTTC. Its protein product is CASSVGDRNRGETQYF. The complete variable domain, with remaining parts taken from reference TRBV9 and TRBJ2-5, reads DSGVTQTPKHLITATGQRVTLRCSPRSGDLSVYWYQQSLDQGLQFLIQYYNGEERAKGNILERFSAQQFPDLHSELNLSSLELGDSALYFCASSVGDRNRGETQYFGPGTRLLVL.

This clone appeared once. The chain links TRBV20-1 to TRBJ2-5, with 7 bases lining up with TRBD2. Germline lookup yields CDR1 DFQATT and CDR2 SNEGSKA (reference sequence). V trimming: 6 bases; J trimming: 8 bases; junction bases outside the gene matches: 6. This CDR3 spans 11 amino acids. The chain's CDR3 is CSAGPGGTQYF. DNA of the CDR3: TGCAGTGCCGGTCCGGGGGGTACCCAGTACTTC.

The chain employs TRBV15 and TRBJ2-1; possibly TRBD1 for D (5 bases). The V end lost 5 bases, the J end lost 2 bases, and 13 bases lay between the germline ends. Germline V gene data show CDR1 as LNHNV and CDR2 as YYDKDF (reference sequence). The CDR3 covers 15 residues. CDR3 sequence (DNA): TGTGCCACCAGCCCCCCGGACACCCCCTACAATGAGCAGTTCTTC. Translation gives CATSPPDTPYNEQFF.

The chain links TRBV29-1 to TRBJ2-7; D is perhaps TRBD2 (6 bases). V was trimmed by 4 bases and J by 6 bases, leaving 16 bases between them. Germline CDR1 SQVTM, CDR2 ANQGSEA. This CDR3 spans 13 amino acids. The DNA of the CDR3 is TGCAGCGTTGGAAATGGGCGGCGGGGCGAGCAGTACTTC. This encodes CSVGNGRRGEQYF.

The chain couples TRBV10-3 to TRBJ2-7; 9 nucleotides agree with TRBD1. V gave up 8 bases and J gave up 5 bases; unmatched junction bases: 10. From germline, CDR1 is ENHRY and CDR2 SYGVKD. The CDR3 sequence is 14 residues long. The CDR3 DNA is TGTGCCATCTTCACGGGACAGGGTGGAGACGAGCAGTACTTC. Its translation: CAIFTGQGGDEQYF.

V gene TRBV27 combines with J gene TRBJ1-1; 9 bases agree with TRBD1. Unmatched junction bases numbered 13, after V lost 5 bases and J lost 6 bases. From germline, CDR1 is MNHEY and CDR2 SMNVEV (reference sequence). The CDR3 totals 16 residues. The CDR3 here is CASSLKGTGRTPEAFF. The CDR3 DNA reads as TGTGCCAGCAGTCTCAAGGGGACAGGGAGGACCCCTGAAGCTTTCTTT.

The V and J genes are TRBV5-1 and TRBJ2-6; possible D gene TRBD2, 5 bases. Between the trimmed V and J ends, which lost 6 bases and 0 bases, there was a span of 16 bases. CDR3 length equals 17 residues. Germline CDR1 SGHRS, CDR2 YFSETQ. CDR3: CASTLGGASSGANVLTF. DNA of the CDR3: TGCGCCAGCACCCTAGGAGGAGCCAGCTCTGGGGCCAACGTCCTGACTTTC.

This sequence joins TRBV5-6 and TRBJ2-1; D possibly corresponds to TRBD2 (6 bases). Deletions cut 6 bases from V and 9 bases from J, with 13 bases between. Germline V gene data show CDR1 as SGHDT and CDR2 as YYEEEE. CDR3 length: 12 residues. CDR3 in amino acids: CASTLGGVEQFF. Written as DNA, the CDR3 is TGTGCCAGCACCCTCGGGGGAGTTGAGCAGTTCTTC.

In its sample, this clone was seen once. The chain combines TRBV15 with TRBJ2-1; maybe TRBD1 (5 bases). Germline-derived CDR1 and CDR2 are LNHNV and YYDKDF (reference sequence). Trimming pared 1 base from V and 10 bases from J, leaving 14 bases between. This CDR3 has 14 amino acids. The CDR3 bases are TGTGCCACCAGCAGAGTGGGGCACCCTCGGGAGCAGTTCTTC. Its translation: CATSRVGHPREQFF.

The CDR3: CASSPSSLHSEKLFF. DNA for the CDR3: TGTGCCAGCAGCCCTAGTTCCCTGCATAGTGAAAAACTGTTTTTT. V is TRBV5-6 and J is TRBJ1-4, with D unclear. Germline loops: CDR1 SGHDT, CDR2 YYEEEE. Trimming stripped 4 bases from V and 7 bases from J, with 17 bases between. This CDR3 contains 15 residues.

The genes are TRBV11-2 and TRBJ2-1, with D possibly being TRBD1 (5 bases). This CDR3 has 13 amino acids. Germline CDR1 is SGHAT and CDR2 is FQNNGV. Trimming took 2 bases from V and 9 from J, leaving 11 bases between them. The CDR3: CASSLLLGVEQFF. As DNA, the CDR3 is TGTGCCAGCAGCTTACTGCTAGGGGTTGAGCAGTTCTTC.

The V gene is TRBV2, the J gene TRBJ2-5; no definite D call. Deletions cut 7 bases from V and 0 bases from J, with 12 bases between. Per germline, CDR1 SNHLY and CDR2 FYNNEI. The CDR3 totals 14 residues. The CDR3 bases are TGTGCCAGCACGAGCACCTCCTACCAAGAGACCCAGTACTTC. As protein: CASTSTSYQETQYF.

J is TRBJ1-1 and V is TRBV10-3; D is perhaps TRBD1 (5 bases). Looked up from germline, CDR1 is ENHRY and CDR2 is SYGVKD. The ends were cut back, 10 bases at V and 1 base at J, with 13 bases in the middle. The CDR3 loop spans 13 amino acids. In nucleotides, the CDR3 is TGTGCCACAGGACACAGAGAGAACACTGAAGCTTTCTTT. Translating gives CATGHRENTEAFF.

The count of this clone is one. V gene TRBV6-6 combines with J gene TRBJ2-7; D uncertain. The germline gives CDR1 MNHNY, CDR2 SVGAGI (reference sequence). CDR3 length: 12 residues. The germline V and J ends were trimmed by 5 bases and 3 bases, with 8 bases remaining between them. CDR3 loop: CASSTSGYEQYF. The CDR3 bases are TGTGCCAGCAGTACCTCGGGCTACGAGCAGTACTTC.

The gene calls are TRBV24-1 and TRBJ2-1, with 9 bases fitting TRBD1. The germline CDR1 and CDR2 sequences are KGHDR and SFDVKD. After removal of 4 bases from V and 0 bases from J, the junction contained 9 bases not matched to a gene. This CDR3 is 18 amino acids long. This CDR3 reads CATSDPSTGGSSYNEQFF. CDR3 nucleotide sequence: TGTGCCACCAGTGACCCGTCGACAGGGGGGAGCTCCTACAATGAGCAGTTCTTC.

The chain recombines TRBV4-2 with TRBJ1-3, with 7 nucleotides matching TRBD1. The CDR3 contains 16 residues. J lost 1 base, V lost 3 bases, and 6 bases had no gene match. CDR1 is LGHNA and CDR2 is YNFKEQ in the germline V gene. CDR3 protein: CASSQEKTGSGNTIYF. CDR3 bases: TGTGCCAGCAGCCAGGAAAAGACAGGGTCTGGAAACACCATATATTTT.